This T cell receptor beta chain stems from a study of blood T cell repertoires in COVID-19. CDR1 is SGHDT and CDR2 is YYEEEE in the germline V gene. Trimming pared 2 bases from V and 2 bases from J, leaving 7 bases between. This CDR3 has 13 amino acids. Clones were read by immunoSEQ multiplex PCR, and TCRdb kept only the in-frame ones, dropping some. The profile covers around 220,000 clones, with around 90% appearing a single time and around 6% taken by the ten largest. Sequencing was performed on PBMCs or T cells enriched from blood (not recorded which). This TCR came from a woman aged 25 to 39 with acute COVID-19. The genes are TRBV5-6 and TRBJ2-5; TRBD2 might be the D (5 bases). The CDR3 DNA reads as TGTGCCAGCAGCTTAGAGGGACAAGAGACCCAGTACTTC. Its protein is CASSLEGQETQYF.